The present T cell receptor (beta chain) was sequenced within a study of shared clonotypes between healthy human individuals. The wider study: In total, the donors were a couple of women and a few men aged 18 to 49.

Remarks on this clone: The same CDR3 also results from other DNA sequences found in this sample.

This CDR3 contains 14 residues. Trimming took 0 bases from V and 3 from J; bases not matched to a gene: 3. Per the germline V gene, CDR1 is GTSNPN and CDR2 is SVGIG (reference sequence). Deep level was the assay's run setting. Source study methods: As immunoSEQ supplied junction-only sequences (without quality scores), filtering differed. The data were produced by immunoSEQ multiplex PCR, yet TCRdb's version contains in-frame clones alone and is incomplete. D and trimming were read from the DNA, whereas the V and J calls and clone size are those reported in that table. The sample carries 520,000 or so clones, 79% recorded once.

The source material was PBMCs. The receptor was derived from a woman aged 40 to 50 in good health. Some clones in this sample may be carry-over from other donors' samples. The chain couples TRBV30 to TRBJ2-7; 9 bases are shared with TRBD2. The CDR3 reads CAWSVAGGGYEQYF. The CDR3 DNA reads TGTGCCTGGAGTGTAGCGGGGGGTGGCTACGAGCAGTACTTC.